This is a list of T cell receptor beta chains from one sample in a study of blood T cell repertoires in COVID-19. The protocol was immunoSEQ multiplex PCR, while the TCRdb copy is restricted to in-frame clones and leaves out a portion. The repertoire holds hundreds of thousands of clones, with approximately 83% as singletons. The sample was peripheral blood. Every receptor here comes from a woman aged 30 to 39 with COVID-19, enrolled during active disease. CDR3s include the opening cysteine and the closing phenylalanine or tryptophan. The order of the fields is V gene, J gene, CDR3 protein.

>TRBV12-3/TRBV12-4|TRBJ2-5
CASSLYQETQYF
>TRBV9|TRBJ1-4
CASSVGLLTGATNEKLFF
>TRBV7-2|TRBJ2-1
CASRPPGGPEQFF
>TRBV5-6|TRBJ1-2
CASSSYRDRDNYGYTF
>TRBV30|TRBJ1-6
CAWSRTGEGYNSPLHF
>TRBV5-1|TRBJ2-7
CASRPDRRTTHEQYF
>TRBV7-2|TRBJ2-1
CASSLVGGTAYNEQFF
>TRBV6-1|TRBJ2-1
CASSEVLAGAGQGEQFF
>TRBV10-3|TRBJ2-5
CATQGQETQYF
>TRBV10-3|TRBJ1-5
CAISAGTGADQPQHF
>TRBV9|TRBJ2-3
CASSGLAGDSTDTQYF
>TRBV5-1|TRBJ2-5
CASSLATVRQETQYF
>TRBV19|TRBJ1-5
CASSILGGDQPQHF